This is a list of T cell receptor beta chains from one sample in a study of cytomegalovirus exposure and HLA in healthy donors. This table comes from immunoSEQ multiplex PCR, and its TCRdb copy is limited to in-frame clones, with some not included. The sample has some 150,000 clones, less than 80% seen once. Sequencing was performed on PBMCs. These receptors originate from a man aged 50 to 59 in good health and CMV-seropositive. The CDR3 runs from the conserved cysteine through the conserved F or W. The order of the fields is clone size, J gene, D gene, V gene, CDR3 DNA, CDR3 protein. The D gene is left open where the match is weak. Clone size is shown for a subset of rows, as once, few, many or a class of expanded clone.

size: few; J: TRBJ2-1; D: -; V: TRBV29-1; DNA: TGCAGCGTGCATTACTACAGGGGAGGCAGTTCTACATCCTACAATGAGCAGTTCTTC; CDR3: CSVHYYRGGSSTSYNEQFF
size: -; J: TRBJ1-5; D: -; V: TRBV6-1; DNA: TGTGCCAGCAGTTCGGACAGTAGCAATCAGCCCCAGCATTTT; CDR3: CASSSDSSNQPQHF
size: -; J: TRBJ2-3; D: -; V: TRBV7-6; DNA: TGTGCCAGCAGCTTAGAGGCTTACGGGTCACCCACAGATACGCAGTATTTT; CDR3: CASSLEAYGSPTDTQYF
size: -; J: TRBJ1-1; D: -; V: TRBV7-2; DNA: TGTGCCAGCAGCTTATACCAGACTGAAGCTTTCTTT; CDR3: CASSLYQTEAFF
size: -; J: TRBJ2-3; D: TRBD2; V: TRBV7-7; DNA: TGTGCCAGCAGCCCCAGCGGGGGCACAGATACGCAGTATTTT; CDR3: CASSPSGGTDTQYF
size: -; J: TRBJ1-3; D: -; V: TRBV5-1; DNA: TGCGCCAGCAGCAGGATGACAGAGGTCGAGAACACCATATATTTT; CDR3: CASSRMTEVENTIYF
size: -; J: TRBJ2-7; D: -; V: TRBV14; DNA: TGTGCCAGCAGCCAATGGAGTTCGTCCTACGAGCAGTACTTC; CDR3: CASSQWSSSYEQYF
size: -; J: TRBJ1-1; D: -; V: TRBV27; DNA: TGTGCCAGCAGGGCGGGACGGACCACTGAAGCTTTCTTT; CDR3: CASRAGRTTEAFF
size: -; J: TRBJ1-6; D: TRBD1; V: TRBV6-6; DNA: TGTGCCAGCAGTAGAACAGGGGGGGGTGGGTCACCCCTCCACTTT; CDR3: CASSRTGGGGSPLHF
size: few; J: TRBJ2-7; D: TRBD1; V: TRBV9; DNA: TGTGCCAGCAGCGTAGAAGGGACAGGGCCGCATTCGTACGAGCAGTACTTC; CDR3: CASSVEGTGPHSYEQYF
size: once; J: TRBJ1-5; D: TRBD1; V: TRBV5-4; DNA: TGTGCCAGCAGCTTCGCGGGGGACAGGGTGGTTCAGCCCCAGCATTTT; CDR3: CASSFAGDRVVQPQHF
size: -; J: TRBJ2-3; D: TRBD2; V: TRBV7-2; DNA: TGTGCCAGCAGCTTAGGACCGGGACTAGCGGGCGGAAGGGGGGATACGCAGTATTTT; CDR3: CASSLGPGLAGGRGDTQYF
size: -; J: TRBJ1-1; D: -; V: TRBV11-2; DNA: TGTGCCAGCAGCTTAGAACCGGGGAACACTGAAGCTTTCTTT; CDR3: CASSLEPGNTEAFF
size: -; J: TRBJ1-2; D: -; V: TRBV19; DNA: TGTGCCAGTAGTATAGATAATAGAGGGCGCGGCTACACCTTC; CDR3: CASSIDNRGRGYTF
size: -; J: TRBJ2-1; D: -; V: TRBV5-1; DNA: TGCGCCAGCAGCTTGGTGGAGCAGCGGAGCTCCTACAATGAGCAGTTCTTC; CDR3: CASSLVEQRSSYNEQFF
size: once; J: TRBJ2-7; D: TRBD1; V: TRBV11-2; DNA: TGTGCCAGCAGCTTACTGACAGGGGGCCTCTCCTACGAGCAGTACTTC; CDR3: CASSLLTGGLSYEQYF
size: -; J: TRBJ1-1; D: TRBD1; V: TRBV29-1; DNA: TGCAGCGTTGGGGCAGGGGGCTTGGAAACTGAAGCTTTCTTT; CDR3: CSVGAGGLETEAFF
size: -; J: TRBJ2-7; D: TRBD1; V: TRBV7-9; DNA: TGTGCCAGCAGCCGGACAGGGATTGGTAGCGGAGCCACCTACGAGCAGTACTTC; CDR3: CASSRTGIGSGATYEQYF
size: -; J: TRBJ1-3; D: -; V: TRBV5-3; DNA: TGTGCCAGAAGCTTGTGTCTGAGCTCTGGAAACACCATATATTTT; CDR3: CARSLCLSSGNTIYF
size: -; J: TRBJ1-2; D: -; V: TRBV18; DNA: TGTGCCAGCTCACCACAGGGAGTCTTAACCCCCAGCTACACCTTC; CDR3: CASSPQGVLTPSYTF
size: few; J: TRBJ1-1; D: TRBD1; V: TRBV5-4; DNA: TGTGCCAGCAGCTCTACAGGGGACACTGAAGCTTTCTTT; CDR3: CASSSTGDTEAFF
size: few; J: TRBJ1-1; D: -; V: TRBV6-5; DNA: TGTGCCGTGACAGTGAACACTGAAGCTTTCTTT; CDR3: CAVTVNTEAFF
size: -; J: TRBJ1-1; D: TRBD1; V: TRBV28; DNA: TGTGCCAGCAGTTTCCCACAGGGGCTATTGGCTGAAGCTTTCTTT; CDR3: CASSFPQGLLAEAFF
size: -; J: TRBJ1-5; D: -; V: TRBV6-1; DNA: TGTGCCACTCAAGGCCCGGGGAGCCAGCCCCAGCATTTT; CDR3: CATQGPGSQPQHF
size: few; J: TRBJ2-7; D: -; V: TRBV6-6; DNA: TGTGCCAGCAGCCTGGCCGAGGAGGTTCCCTACTTC; CDR3: CASSLAEEVPYF
size: few; J: TRBJ2-7; D: TRBD1; V: TRBV7-8; DNA: TGTGCCAGCAGCCAGGTAGAGGGACAGGGGCGCTCCTACGAGCAGTACTTC; CDR3: CASSQVEGQGRSYEQYF
size: once; J: TRBJ2-7; D: TRBD2; V: TRBV2; DNA: TGTGCCAGCAGTGAGAGACTAGCGGACTACGAGCAGTACTTC; CDR3: CASSERLADYEQYF
size: -; J: TRBJ2-3; D: -; V: TRBV7-2; DNA: TGTGCCAGCAGCTTTAGCGGCCTAACAGATACGCAGTATTTT; CDR3: CASSFSGLTDTQYF
size: -; J: TRBJ1-2; D: -; V: TRBV6-5; DNA: TGTGCCAGCAGTTACAGGGAGCAAAACTATGGCTACACCTTC; CDR3: CASSYREQNYGYTF
size: -; J: TRBJ1-1; D: -; V: TRBV19; DNA: TGTGCCAGTAGCCAACAATGGAACACTGAAGCTTTCTTT; CDR3: CASSQQWNTEAFF
size: few; J: TRBJ1-4; D: TRBD1; V: TRBV5-4; DNA: TGTGCCAGCAGCCCCGACAGGGGACCAACAACTAATGAAAAACTGTTTTTT; CDR3: CASSPDRGPTTNEKLFF
size: -; J: TRBJ1-1; D: TRBD1; V: TRBV4-1; DNA: TGCGCCAGCAGCCAAGACGTGGGGACAGGGAAAGCGGCTTTCTTT; CDR3: CASSQDVGTGKAAFF